Here is one TCR beta chain with its context. This specimen belongs to a study of blood T cell repertoires in COVID-19. About the research overall: PBMCs, B-cell-depleted T cells, or T cells were the source of the cDNA or gDNA that made up the material.

V lost 11 bases and J lost 1, with 10 bases in between. Germline V lookup: CDR1 KGHDR, CDR2 SFDVKD. The CDR3 extends over 12 amino acids. Profiling relied on immunoSEQ multiplex PCR, and the TCRdb table lists in-frame clones only, not all of them. The table has roughly 140,000 clones, around 87% seen once. The clonotype was recovered from a woman aged 55 to 70 with active or convalescent COVID-19. Sequencing was performed on peripheral blood. This chain connects TRBV24-1 to TRBJ1-2; tentative D call: TRBD1 (5 bases). The CDR3 DNA follows: TGTGCCATCGCCGACAGTAACTATGGCTACACCTTC. Its translation is CAIADSNYGYTF.